This TCR beta chain was retrieved from a study of T cells in narcolepsy. Study-level findings and limits: Blood of same and different patients, but not healthy controls, reportedly held recurring autoreactive clonotypes. Comparing one patient's CSF and blood CD4+ clonotypes highlighted HCRT- and TRIB2-specific autoreactive clonotypes.

As for this clone: As yet, its antigen is unknown.

The table came from immunoSEQ multiplex PCR; TCRdb's copy has only in-frame clones and leaves some out. The sample holds tens of thousands of clones, about 91% seen once. This CDR3 is built from 17 residues. Per the germline V gene, CDR1 is SGHNT and CDR2 is YENEEA. V was clipped by 6 bases and J by 4 bases, with 24 bases between them. The chain has TRBV11-3 and TRBJ1-2; weak D call: TRBD1 (5 bases). The TCR sequence derives from a human donor with narcolepsy. What was sequenced was CD45RA- memory CD4+ T cells from PBMCs. CDR3 sequence reads: CASSFQTVGFGGYGYTF. The CDR3 DNA is TGTGCCAGCAGTTTTCAAACGGTCGGATTCGGGGGCTATGGCTACACCTTC.